This TCR beta chain comes out of a study of shared clonotypes between healthy human individuals. Study-wide findings and caveats: Though the depth was large, rarefaction showed that sorted-subset sequencing was incomplete. For naive CD4 cells, around 5% of clonotypes were shared across a handful of donors.

Libraries were prepared by immunoSEQ multiplex PCR; TCRdb keeps only in-frame clonotypes and omits some of them. Here the sample spans hundreds of thousands of clones, 85% to 95% being singletons. In the case of this clone: Its antigen is still unknown.

Positive CCR7 selection of CD45RO-negative cells yielded the naive CD8 cells, and terminally differentiated effector memory CD45RA+ cells were excluded. The specimen was naive CD8+ T cells sorted from blood. This sequence was found in a woman in her twenties or thirties in good health.

CDR3 region: CASSSGTGSFYGYTF. The CDR3 DNA reads TGTGCCAGCAGTTCCGGGACAGGGAGTTTCTATGGCTACACCTTC. V usage is TRBV27 and J usage is TRBJ1-2; 9 bases are shared with TRBD1. Germline lookup yields CDR1 MNHEY and CDR2 SMNVEV (reference sequence). This CDR3 region has 15 residues. V was pared by 4 bases and J by 4 bases, with 7 bases of the junction left unmatched.